Shown below are 10 T cell receptor beta chains from a single sample sequenced in a study of blood T cells in healthy people across ages. Sample-barcoded 5' priming and a J-beta primer mix drove a second PCR of roughly 7 to 11 cycles. TCRdb reanalysed the 5' RACE reads using MiXCR and keeps one entry per CDR3 protein. Seen here are more than 500,000 distinct CDR3 sequences, roughly a quarter observed once, and the top ten hold approximately 3.7%. These same records also appear under a second study, on T cells of mothers and their children.

Sample: blood. Every receptor here comes from a boy between 2 and 10 years old in good health.

As to this clonotype: A junction end diverges from the germline sequence, so it may reflect a read error. The chain links TRBV12-3 or TRBV12-4 to TRBJ2-1; the D gene is possibly TRBD2 (6 bases). The J call could be wrong; TRBJ2-7 is a better fit for the DNA end. The CDR3 is made up of 14 amino acids. The CDR3 coding sequence is TGCGCCAGCAGTTCAGGAGGGCGCAGGGACGAGCAGTACTTC. Protein sequence: CASSSGGRRDEQYF.

This chain links TRBV21-1 with TRBJ2-3; TRBD1 is the table's D call and was not checked against the DNA. TRBV21-1 is annotated as a pseudogene. This CDR3 contains 15 residues. Written as DNA, the CDR3 is TGTGCCAGCCCTGTCGAAGGAGTTAGCACAGATACGCAGTATTTT. Amino acids: CASPVEGVSTDTQYF.

This rearrangement joins TRBV27 to TRBJ2-7; a possible D gene is TRBD1 (6 bases). Trimming pared 6 bases from V and 4 bases from J, leaving 16 bases between. There are 14 residues in the CDR3. Germline loops: CDR1 MNHEY, CDR2 SMNVEV (reference sequence). CDR3 region: CASSPQGPKYEQYF. The DNA of the CDR3 is TGTGCCAGCAGCCCACAGGGTCCGAAATACGAGCAGTACTTC.

The CDR3 is CSVLGLAGSETQYF. DNA for the CDR3: TGCAGCGTCCTCGGACTAGCGGGGTCGGAGACCCAGTACTTC. The chain couples TRBV29-1 to TRBJ2-5, with TRBD2 identical over 12 bases. V shed 6 bases, J shed 5 bases, and the junction held 7 bases outside the gene matches. The CDR3 loop spans 14 amino acids. Germline V gene lookup returns CDR1 SQVTM and CDR2 ANQGSEA.

This clonotype was detected a few times. The V and J genes are TRBV7-3 and TRBJ1-1, with TRBD1 identical over 11 bases. V shed 5 bases and J 12 bases; nucleotides not matched to a gene: 8. The CDR3 totals 13 residues. In germline, CDR1 is SGHTA, CDR2 FQGTGA. The CDR3, as DNA: TGTGCCAGCAGCCCCGGACAGGGGGCGAAGTCTTTCTTT. Translating gives CASSPGQGAKSFF.

There are a few counts of this clonotype. This chain links TRBV7-9 with TRBJ2-3; D perhaps matches TRBD2 (6 bases). CDR1 and CDR2 from the germline V gene are SEHNR and FQNEAQ (reference sequence). The CDR3 is 15 residues long. V was shortened by 1 base and J by 9 bases, with 17 bases between the two germline ends. This chain's CDR3 is CASSLEGGEVDTQYF. The CDR3 coding sequence is TGTGCCAGCAGCTTAGAGGGCGGGGAAGTCGACACGCAGTATTTT.

The rearrangement joins TRBV2 to TRBJ2-2; no definite D call. The V end was cut by 6 bases, the J end by 0 bases, with 11 bases between. CDR3 length: 15 amino acids. Germline V lookup: CDR1 SNHLY, CDR2 FYNNEI. The CDR3, as DNA: TGTGCCAGCAGAGTTGACACCTCGAACACCGGGGAGCTGTTTTTT. Its protein product is CASRVDTSNTGELFF.

The rearrangement uses TRBV25-1 and TRBJ2-7, with TRBD2 identical over 7 bases. CDR1 and CDR2 from the germline V gene are MGHDK and SYGVNS. The CDR3 runs to 15 residues. J lost 5 bases, V lost 3 bases, and 10 bases had no gene match. The CDR3 region is CASSDLRTREDEQYF. The CDR3 coding sequence is TGTGCCAGCAGTGACCTCAGGACTAGGGAGGACGAGCAGTACTTC.

This clonotype was detected ten times or more. The rearrangement links TRBV12-3 or TRBV12-4 to TRBJ1-2; D remains ambiguous. The CDR3 loop spans 12 amino acids. V dropped 6 bases and J dropped 4 bases, with 9 bases sitting between them. This CDR3 is CASSPGSYGYTF. The CDR3 DNA follows: TGTGCCAGCAGCCCCGGGTCCTATGGCTACACCTTC.

This clonotype turned up a few times. The CDR3 loop reads CASSLSTIKGGGNEQFF. Written as DNA, the CDR3 is TGTGCCAGCAGCTTATCCACTATAAAGGGAGGTGGTAATGAGCAGTTCTTC. This rearrangement joins TRBV7-2 to TRBJ2-1; TRBD2 is a possible D gene (6 bases). This CDR3 contains 17 residues. Germline V gives CDR1 SGHTA, CDR2 FQGNSA. V lost 2 bases, J lost 7 bases, and 21 bases lay in between.